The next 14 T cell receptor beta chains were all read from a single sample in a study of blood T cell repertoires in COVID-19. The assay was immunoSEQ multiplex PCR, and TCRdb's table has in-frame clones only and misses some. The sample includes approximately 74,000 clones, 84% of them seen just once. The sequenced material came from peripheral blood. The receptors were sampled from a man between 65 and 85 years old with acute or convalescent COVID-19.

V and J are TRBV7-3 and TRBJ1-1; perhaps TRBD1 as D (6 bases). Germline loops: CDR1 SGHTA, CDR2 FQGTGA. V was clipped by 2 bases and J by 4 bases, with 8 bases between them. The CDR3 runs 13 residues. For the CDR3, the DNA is TGTGCCAGCAGCTTACGCAGGGGCACTGAAGCTTTCTTT. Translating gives CASSLRRGTEAFF.

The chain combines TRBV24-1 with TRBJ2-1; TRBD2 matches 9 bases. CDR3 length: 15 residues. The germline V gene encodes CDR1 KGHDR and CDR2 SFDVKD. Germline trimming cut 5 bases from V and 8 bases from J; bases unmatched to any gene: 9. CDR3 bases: TGTGCCACCAGTGTAGGGCTAGCGGGACGGGATGAGCAGTTCTTC. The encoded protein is CATSVGLAGRDEQFF.

CDR3 region: CASTRAGASYEQYF. Written as DNA, the CDR3 is TGTGCCAGCACCCGAGCGGGGGCTTCCTACGAGCAGTACTTC. V is TRBV27 and J is TRBJ2-7; 8 bases align to TRBD2. The V and J ends lost 7 bases and 1 base, in that order; junction bases with no gene match: 6. Germline V gene data show CDR1 as MNHEY and CDR2 as SMNVEV (reference sequence). CDR3 length: 14 residues.

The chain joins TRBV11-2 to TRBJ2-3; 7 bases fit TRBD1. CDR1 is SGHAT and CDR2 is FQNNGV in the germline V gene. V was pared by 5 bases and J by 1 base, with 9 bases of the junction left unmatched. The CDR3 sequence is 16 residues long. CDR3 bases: TGTGCCAGCAGCCAAGGGACAGTGATTGGCACAGATACGCAGTATTTT. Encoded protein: CASSQGTVIGTDTQYF.

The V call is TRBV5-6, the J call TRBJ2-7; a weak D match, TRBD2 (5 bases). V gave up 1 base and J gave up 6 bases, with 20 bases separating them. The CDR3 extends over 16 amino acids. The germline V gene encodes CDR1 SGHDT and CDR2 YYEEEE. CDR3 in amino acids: CASSLNSLARIVEQYF. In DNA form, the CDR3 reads TGTGCCAGCAGCTTGAACTCGCTAGCCAGGATCGTCGAGCAGTACTTC. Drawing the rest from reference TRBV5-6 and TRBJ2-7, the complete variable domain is DAGVTQSPTHLIKTRGQQVTLRCSPKSGHDTVSWYQQALGQGPQFIFQYYEEEERQRGNFPDRFSGHQFPNYSSELNVNALLLGDSALYLCASSLNSLARIVEQYFGPGTRLTVT.

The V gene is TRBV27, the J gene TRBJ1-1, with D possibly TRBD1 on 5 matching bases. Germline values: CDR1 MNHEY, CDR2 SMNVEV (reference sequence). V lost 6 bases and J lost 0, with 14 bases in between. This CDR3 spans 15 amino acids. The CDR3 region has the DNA TGTGCCAGCAGAGGCGGTGGGGCGATGAACACTGAAGCTTTCTTT. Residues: CASRGGGAMNTEAFF.

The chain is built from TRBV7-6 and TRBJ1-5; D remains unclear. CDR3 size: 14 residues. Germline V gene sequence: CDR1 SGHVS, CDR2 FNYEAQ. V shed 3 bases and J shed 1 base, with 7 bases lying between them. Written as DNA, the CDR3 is TGTGCCAGCAGCTTGAGTGTGAGCAATCAGCCCCAGCATTTT. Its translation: CASSLSVSNQPQHF.

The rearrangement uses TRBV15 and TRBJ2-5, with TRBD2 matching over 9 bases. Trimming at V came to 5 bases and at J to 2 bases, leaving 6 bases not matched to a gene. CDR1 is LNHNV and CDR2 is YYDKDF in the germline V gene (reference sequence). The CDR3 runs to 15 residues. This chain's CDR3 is CATSQAGGSQETQYF. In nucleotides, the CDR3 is TGTGCCACCAGCCAAGCGGGGGGTAGTCAAGAGACCCAGTACTTC. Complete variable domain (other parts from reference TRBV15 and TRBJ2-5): DAMVIQNPRYQVTQFGKPVTLSCSQTLNHNVMYWYQQKSSQAPKLLFHYYDKDFNNEADTPDNFQSRRPNTSFCFLDIRSPGLGDTAMYLCATSQAGGSQETQYFGPGTRLLVL.

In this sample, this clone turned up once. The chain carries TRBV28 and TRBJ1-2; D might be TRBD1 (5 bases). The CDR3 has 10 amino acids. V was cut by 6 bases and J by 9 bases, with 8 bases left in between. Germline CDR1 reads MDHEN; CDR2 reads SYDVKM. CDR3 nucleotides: TGTGCCAGCAGCCGGGGGAGCTACACCTTC. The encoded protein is CASSRGSYTF.

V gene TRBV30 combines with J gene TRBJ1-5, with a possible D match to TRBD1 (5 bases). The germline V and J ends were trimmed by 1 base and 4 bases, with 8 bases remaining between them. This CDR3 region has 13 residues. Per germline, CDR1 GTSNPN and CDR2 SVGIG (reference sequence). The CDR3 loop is CAWSGGRNQPQHF. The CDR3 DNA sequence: TGTGCCTGGAGTGGGGGCCGGAATCAGCCCCAGCATTTT.

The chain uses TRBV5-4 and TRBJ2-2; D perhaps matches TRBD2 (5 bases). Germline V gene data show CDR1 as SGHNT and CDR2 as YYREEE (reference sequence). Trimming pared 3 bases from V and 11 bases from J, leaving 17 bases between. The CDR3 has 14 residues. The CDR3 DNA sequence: TGTGCCAGCAGCTCCCCGGCGGGTCCATCCGAGCTGTTTTTT. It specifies CASSSPAGPSELFF. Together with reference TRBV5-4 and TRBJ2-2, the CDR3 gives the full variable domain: ETGVTQSPTHLIKTRGQQVTLRCSSQSGHNTVSWYQQALGQGPQFIFQYYREEENGRGNFPPRFSGLQFPNYSSELNVNALELDDSALYLCASSSPAGPSELFFGEGSRLTVL.

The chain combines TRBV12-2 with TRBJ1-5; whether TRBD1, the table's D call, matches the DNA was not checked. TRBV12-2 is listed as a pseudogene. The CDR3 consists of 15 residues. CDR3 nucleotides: TGTGCAAGTCGCTTAATGGGGACAGTCCATCAGCCCCAGCATTTT. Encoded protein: CASRLMGTVHQPQHF.

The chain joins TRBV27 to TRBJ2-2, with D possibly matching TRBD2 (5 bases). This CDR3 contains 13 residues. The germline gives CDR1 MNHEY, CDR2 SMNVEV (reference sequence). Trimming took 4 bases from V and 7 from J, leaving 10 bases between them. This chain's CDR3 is CASSYGEVGELFF. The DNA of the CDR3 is TGTGCCAGCAGTTACGGGGAAGTCGGGGAGCTGTTTTTT.

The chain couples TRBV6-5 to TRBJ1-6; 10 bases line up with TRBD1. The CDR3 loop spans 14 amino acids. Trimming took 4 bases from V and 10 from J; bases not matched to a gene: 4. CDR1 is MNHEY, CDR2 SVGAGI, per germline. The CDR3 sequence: CASSSQTGGSPLHF. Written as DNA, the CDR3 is TGTGCCAGCAGTTCCCAGACAGGGGGCTCACCCCTCCACTTT.